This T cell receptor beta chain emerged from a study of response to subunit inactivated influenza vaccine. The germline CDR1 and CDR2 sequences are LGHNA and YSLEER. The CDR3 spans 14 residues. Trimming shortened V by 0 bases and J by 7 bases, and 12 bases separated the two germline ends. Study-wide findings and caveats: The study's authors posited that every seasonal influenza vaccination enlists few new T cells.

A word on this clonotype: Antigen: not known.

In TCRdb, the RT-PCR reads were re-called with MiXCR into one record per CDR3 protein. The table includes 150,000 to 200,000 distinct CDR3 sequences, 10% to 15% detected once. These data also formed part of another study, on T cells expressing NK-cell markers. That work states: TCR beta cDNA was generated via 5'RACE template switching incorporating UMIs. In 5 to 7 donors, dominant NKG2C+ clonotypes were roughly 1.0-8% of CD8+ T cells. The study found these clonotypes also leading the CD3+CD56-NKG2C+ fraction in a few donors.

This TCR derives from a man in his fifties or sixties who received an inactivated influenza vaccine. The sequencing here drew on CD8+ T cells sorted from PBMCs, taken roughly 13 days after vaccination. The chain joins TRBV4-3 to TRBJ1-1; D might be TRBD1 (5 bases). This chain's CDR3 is CASSQDWGGVEAFF. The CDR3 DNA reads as TGCGCCAGCAGCCAAGATTGGGGGGGAGTTGAAGCTTTCTTT.